The 7 T cell receptor beta chains given below trace back to one sample, sequenced in a study of blood T cells in healthy people across ages. Through a sample-barcoded 5' primer and a J-beta primer mix, a second PCR was run for about 7 to 12 cycles. MiXCR, applied by TCRdb to the 5' RACE reads, yields one record per CDR3 protein. Of 750,000 to 950,000 distinct CDR3 sequences listed, around half are singletons. The specimen was blood. All receptors come from a man older than 75 in good health.

J is TRBJ2-3 and V is TRBV12-3 or TRBV12-4; D possibly corresponds to TRBD1 (7 bases). CDR3 size: 13 residues. The V end was cut by 5 bases, the J end by 7 bases, with 13 bases between. The CDR3 nucleotides read TGTGCCAGCAGTCGGGGGACAGTCCATACGCAGTATTTT. Encoded protein: CASSRGTVHTQYF.

The chain recombines TRBV11-1 with TRBJ2-1; D is undetermined. The CDR3 is 14 amino acids. The germline CDR1 and CDR2 sequences are SGHAT and FQDESV (reference sequence). The V end lost 5 bases, the J end lost 2 bases, and 10 bases lay between the germline ends. CDR3 protein: CASSTPPAYNEQFF. The CDR3 DNA follows: TGTGCCAGCAGCACACCGCCGGCCTACAATGAGCAGTTCTTC.

This rearrangement joins TRBV20-1 to TRBJ2-3; 8 positions agree with TRBD2. Losses at the gene ends were 3 bases for V and 6 bases for J; bases not matched to a gene: 8. The V gene's germline CDR1 is DFQATT and CDR2 SNEGSKA (reference sequence). The CDR3 is 14 amino acids. This CDR3 reads CSARPSGGADTQYF. CDR3 DNA sequence: TGCAGTGCTAGGCCCAGCGGGGGCGCGGATACGCAGTATTTT.

The chain couples TRBV11-2 to TRBJ2-1, with D possibly matching TRBD2 (5 bases). The assigned J gene may be wrong: the sequence end matches TRBJ2-7 better. The CDR3 is made up of 17 amino acids. Germline V lookup: CDR1 SGHAT, CDR2 FQNNGV. CDR3 residues: CASSPGLPSFSYNEQYF. CDR3 in DNA: TGTGCCAGCAGCCCCGGACTTCCTTCTTTCTCCTACAATGAGCAGTACTTC.

V usage is TRBV7-9 and J usage is TRBJ2-6; D is unresolved. The V and J ends lost 5 bases and 6 bases respectively, with 8 bases between them. From germline, CDR1 is SEHNR and CDR2 FQNEAQ (reference sequence). The CDR3 is 13 amino acids. The CDR3 DNA sequence: TGTGCCAGCAGCCCACGCAAGGCCAACGTCCTGACTTTC. This codes for CASSPRKANVLTF. Looking up the rest from reference TRBV7-9 and TRBJ2-6 gives the full variable domain: DTGVSQNPRHKITKRGQNVTFRCDPISEHNRLYWYRQTLGQGPEFLTYFQNEAQLEKSRLLSDRFSAERPKGSFSTLEIQRTEQGDSAMYLCASSPRKANVLTFGAGSRLTVL.

V usage is TRBV12-3 or TRBV12-4 and J usage is TRBJ2-4, with a tentative D call TRBD2 (6 bases). This CDR3 is 16 amino acids long. Trimming pared 6 bases from V and 0 bases from J, leaving 15 bases between. The CDR3 here is CASSLGTSRAKNIQYF. CDR3 bases: TGTGCCAGCAGCCTAGGGACTTCCCGAGCCAAAAACATTCAGTACTTC.

The rearrangement links TRBV6-5 to TRBJ1-2; no definite D call. CDR3 length: 14 amino acids. V lost 6 bases and J 2 bases, leaving 13 bases between the germline ends. Germline V gives CDR1 MNHEY, CDR2 SVGAGI. CDR3 sequence (DNA): TGTGCCAGCAGCCAAACAGCGGCGAACTATGGCTACACCTTC. This translates into CASSQTAANYGYTF.